The present T cell receptor beta chain was sequenced within a study of shared T cell receptors in the human thymus. The data were produced by immunoSEQ multiplex PCR, yet TCRdb's version contains in-frame clones alone and is incomplete. The profile covers hundreds of thousands of clones, with 75% to 80% appearing a single time and roughly 0.013% taken by the ten largest. This clone has only a few counts. The CDR3 length is 13 residues. These data were likewise used in another study, on human thymus T cells. In that study: Healthy Finnish infants having corrective surgery for congenital heart defects served as donors. Resections from corrective heart surgery provided thymus tissue.

The receptor was derived from a boy under two years old with a congenital heart defect. The sequenced material came from thymocytes. The gene calls are TRBV21-1 and TRBJ2-7; TRBD1 is the table's D call and was not checked against the DNA. TRBV21-1 represents a pseudogene. The CDR3 sequence: CASRNRYPYEQYF. In DNA, the CDR3 is TGTGCCAGCAGGAACAGGTACCCCTACGAGCAGTACTTC.